These 11 T cell receptor beta chains were sequenced from one sample in a study of TIL therapy for anti-PD-1-resistant metastatic lung cancer. Described time point: pre-treatment sample, taken before nivolumab and TIL therapy. This was the immunoSEQ v3 assay. Repertoires were generated with immunoSEQ multiplex PCR, while TCRdb's copy carries only in-frame clones and drops some. Here the sample spans about 50,000 clones, about 86% being singletons. Material: blood, obtained at baseline. These receptors all come from a person aged 25 to 80 with non-small cell lung cancer.

For the CDR3, the DNA is TGTGCCAGCAGCCACCTCTCCGGGACTAGCGTATACGAGCAGTACTTC. Its protein is CASSHLSGTSVYEQYF. The chain links TRBV3-1 (or the pseudogene TRBV3-2) to TRBJ2-7; 10 bases match TRBD2. Germline-derived CDR1 and CDR2 are LGHDT and YNNKEL (reference sequence). This CDR3 spans 16 amino acids. V shed 3 bases, J shed 4 bases, and the junction held 9 bases outside the gene matches.

The rearrangement joins TRBV28 to TRBJ1-3; 7 nucleotides align to TRBD1. The CDR3 loop spans 15 amino acids. Trimming at V came to 4 bases and at J to 4 bases, leaving 7 bases not matched to a gene. Germline-derived CDR1 and CDR2 are MDHEN and SYDVKM. The CDR3 DNA reads as TGTGCCAGCAGTTCGACAGGGATGAAAGGAAACACCATATATTTT. It encodes CASSSTGMKGNTIYF.

The chain is built from TRBV9 and TRBJ2-7, with D possibly matching TRBD1 (5 bases). Per the germline V gene, CDR1 is SGDLS and CDR2 is YYNGEE. CDR3 size: 15 residues. The V end lost 0 bases, the J end lost 2 bases, and 12 bases lay between the germline ends. CDR3: CASSVDPGLPYEQYF. The CDR3 DNA reads as TGTGCCAGCAGCGTAGACCCAGGGCTCCCCTACGAGCAGTACTTC.

This clone was seen only a few times. This chain connects TRBV27 to TRBJ2-2; 9 bases agree with TRBD1. The CDR3 is made up of 15 amino acids. Germline V gives CDR1 MNHEY, CDR2 SMNVEV (reference sequence). Germline trimming cut 6 bases from V and 5 bases from J; bases unmatched to any gene: 7. DNA for the CDR3: TGTGCCAGCAGACCGGGACAGGGCCAAACCGGGGAGCTGTTTTTT. Translating gives CASRPGQGQTGELFF.

The CDR3 DNA reads TGCGCCAGCAGAACTAGCGGCACAGATACGCAGTATTTT. This translates into CASRTSGTDTQYF. The chain uses TRBV10-2 and TRBJ2-3; 7 nucleotides agree with TRBD2. The CDR3 contains 13 residues. Germline CDR1 is WSHSY and CDR2 is SAAADI. V shed 6 bases and J 1 base; nucleotides not matched to a gene: 1.

The chain employs TRBV4-3 and TRBJ2-7; tentative D call: TRBD2 (6 bases). CDR3 length: 15 residues. Germline V gene data show CDR1 as LGHNA and CDR2 as YSLEER. Trimming took 1 base from V and 0 from J, leaving 10 bases between them. CDR3 region: CASSQAYGSSYEQYF. CDR3 nucleotides: TGCGCCAGCAGCCAAGCCTACGGGAGCTCCTACGAGCAGTACTTC.

The V gene is TRBV19, the J gene TRBJ2-7; 8 nucleotides align to TRBD2. Germline V lookup: CDR1 LNHDA, CDR2 SQIVND (reference sequence). V lost 3 bases, J lost 4 bases, and 8 bases stayed unmatched. This CDR3 comprises 15 residues. As DNA, the CDR3 is TGTGCCAGTAGTATCGGAGCGGGAGTTAATTACGAGCAGTACTTC. This translates into CASSIGAGVNYEQYF.

This clone has just one count. The chain recombines TRBV1 with TRBJ2-3; whether TRBD2, the table's D call, matches the DNA was not checked. TRBV1 is reported as a pseudogene. This CDR3 is 16 amino acids long. CDR3 in amino acids: CTSSQVAGESTDTQYF. The CDR3 region has the DNA TGCACCAGCAGCCAAGTAGCGGGGGAAAGCACAGATACGCAGTATTTT.

This chain links TRBV9 with TRBJ1-5; a possible D gene is TRBD1 (5 bases). The CDR3 is made up of 13 amino acids. Germline V lookup: CDR1 SGDLS, CDR2 YYNGEE. V was clipped by 0 bases and J by 7 bases, with 8 bases between them. CDR3 sequence reads: CASSVGGGQPQHF. DNA of the CDR3: TGTGCCAGCAGCGTAGGGGGGGGACAGCCCCAGCATTTT.

The chain has TRBV11-2 and TRBJ2-3; the match to TRBD2 covers 8 bases. CDR3 size: 15 residues. The germline gives CDR1 SGHAT, CDR2 FQNNGV. Trimming cost V 2 bases and J 4 bases; bases outside gene matches: 5. This CDR3 is CASSLSGGPPDTQYF. Here the CDR3 DNA reads TGTGCCAGCAGCTTAAGCGGGGGCCCCCCAGATACGCAGTATTTT.

CDR3 loop: CASSLRDSRTDTQYF. The DNA for the CDR3 is TGCGCCAGCAGCCTTAGGGACAGTCGCACAGATACGCAGTATTTT. The rearrangement uses TRBV4-3 and TRBJ2-3; 7 bases map to TRBD1. CDR1 is LGHNA, CDR2 YSLEER, per germline. The CDR3 consists of 15 residues. The V and J ends lost 4 bases and 1 base, in that order; junction bases with no gene match: 5.